This TCR beta chain is drawn from a study of early T cells in non-severe SARS-CoV-2 infection. The length of the CDR3 is 13 residues. Per the germline V gene, CDR1 is SGHNT and CDR2 is YYREEE (reference sequence). Trimming cost V 2 bases and J 4 bases, with 9 bases left between them. TCRdb called the 5' RACE reads again in MiXCR, with one record for every CDR3 protein. The sample lists 45,000 to 50,000 distinct CDR3 sequences, about 6.2% occurring once. This material consisted of whole blood, taken at baseline. The rearrangement links TRBV5-4 to TRBJ1-1, with D perhaps matching TRBD1 (5 bases). The sequence came from an adult who was a healthcare worker with PCR-confirmed SARS-CoV-2 infection or an uninfected control (not recorded which). CDR3 sequence reads: CASSLGASTEAFF. In DNA form, the CDR3 reads TGTGCCAGCAGCTTAGGGGCAAGCACTGAAGCTTTCTTT. Drawing the rest from reference TRBV5-4 and TRBJ1-1, the complete variable domain is ETGVTQSPTHLIKTRGQQVTLRCSSQSGHNTVSWYQQALGQGPQFIFQYYREEENGRGNFPPRFSGLQFPNYSSELNVNALELDDSALYLCASSLGASTEAFFGQGTRLTVV.